The present entry profiles one T cell receptor beta chain with its context. Sequenced by immunoSEQ multiplex PCR; TCRdb stores in-frame clones only, minus some. Seen here are tens of thousands of clones, 75% to 90% observed once, and the top ten hold approximately 0.39%. These data come from a study of technical replicates of blood from several donors. The germline CDR1 and CDR2 sequences are LGHNA and YSLEER. CDR3 length equals 15 residues. Trimming left V 1 base short and J 2 bases short, with 11 bases between. The V gene is TRBV4-3, the J gene TRBJ1-2; no firm D call. This receptor was taken from a human donor in good health. Sequencing was carried out using T cells isolated from PBMCs. The CDR3 bases are TGCGCCAGCAGCCAAGTTGTTGCAGGAAACTATGGCTACACCTTC. This gives the protein CASSQVVAGNYGYTF.